This T cell receptor (beta chain) was sequenced for a study of cytomegalovirus exposure and HLA in healthy donors. Notes on the study in general: Several of the most significant clusters appeared linked to common viral pathogens, based on a later analysis.

Note on this clone: The target antigen is unknown.

Losses at the gene ends were 0 bases for V and 2 bases for J; bases not matched to a gene: 20. Germline assignment: CDR1 MNHEY and CDR2 SMNVEV (reference sequence). The CDR3 runs to 22 residues. Primers included in the PCR were 60 Vbeta and 13 Jbeta primers. TCRdb keeps only in-frame clones here, not all; method: immunoSEQ multiplex PCR. The sample records 100,000 to 150,000 clones, about three quarters being singletons. Sequencing was performed on PBMCs. The receptor was derived from a human donor in good health. The chain has TRBV27 and TRBJ2-3; 10 bases map to TRBD2. CDR3 loop: CASSLSRRSGRALSPITDTQYF. The CDR3 region has the DNA TGTGCCAGCAGTTTATCTAGACGGAGCGGGAGGGCCTTGTCCCCTATCACAGATACGCAGTATTTT.